Listed here is a single TCR beta chain. This sample is part of a study of blood T cell repertoires in COVID-19. Study information: Both acute and convalescent COVID-19 samples were obtained from the United States, Italy and Spain. The analysed material was cDNA or gDNA that came from T cells, B-cell-depleted T cells, or PBMCs.

Source study methods: From reference gene primer amplification, estimates of nucleated cell counts were derived. Clones were read by immunoSEQ multiplex PCR, and TCRdb kept only the in-frame ones, dropping some. The DNA gave D and trimming, while V, J and clone size come from that table. The sample lists 25,000 to 35,000 clones, roughly 85% seen once, with around 6.6% in the top ten. The germline V gene encodes CDR1 SNHLY and CDR2 FYNNEI. The length of the CDR3 is 12 residues. Trimming stripped 6 bases from V and 2 bases from J, with 8 bases between. The sequenced sample was peripheral blood. The source of this sequence is a man between 60 and 75 years old with active COVID-19. The chain uses TRBV2 and TRBJ2-7, with no clear D. CDR3 protein: CASSRPPYEQYF. CDR3 sequence (DNA): TGTGCCAGCAGCAGGCCTCCCTACGAGCAGTACTTC.